These 17 T cell receptor beta chains share one sample of origin, sequenced in a study of cytomegalovirus exposure and HLA in healthy donors. 13 Jbeta primers and 60 Vbeta primers were used for the PCR. Method: immunoSEQ multiplex PCR; TCRdb's copy keeps in-frame clones and lacks some. The table lists roughly 97,000 clones, 70% to 85% of them singletons. Input material: PBMCs. These TCRs come from a woman under 30 in good health and CMV-seropositive.

About this clone: A read error may produce the germline difference seen at one junction end. V is TRBV7-7 and J is TRBJ1-4, with D possibly matching TRBD1 (5 bases). CDR1 and CDR2 (germline): SSHAT, FNYEAQ (reference sequence). The CDR3 runs to 15 residues. In nucleotides, the CDR3 is TGTGCTAGCAGCATGGGGTCAGGGATCAATGAAAAACTGTTTTTT. Translated: CASSMGSGINEKLFF.

This clone has more than one count but fewer than ten. This chain joins TRBV30 and TRBJ2-7; D possibly corresponds to TRBD2 (5 bases). Germline loops: CDR1 GTSNPN, CDR2 SVGIG (reference sequence). V gave up 2 bases and J gave up 1 base, with 6 bases separating them. The CDR3 is made up of 12 amino acids. The CDR3 nucleotides are TGTGCCTGGAGTCTAGCTTCCTACGAGCAGTACTTC. It is translated as CAWSLASYEQYF.

The sample holds one count of this clone. The chain couples TRBV5-1 to TRBJ1-4; 8 bases map to TRBD1. Germline CDR1 SGHRS, CDR2 YFSETQ. This CDR3 is 16 amino acids long. Trimming cost V 3 bases and J 7 bases; bases outside gene matches: 11. The CDR3 bases are TGCGCCAGCAGCTACCGGGGACAGGAAGAAGGTGAAAAACTGTTTTTT. It is translated as CASSYRGQEEGEKLFF.

This chain uses TRBV4-2 with TRBJ1-4; D is possibly TRBD1 (5 bases). Trimming took off 0 bases at V and 8 bases at J, with 10 bases between the two ends. CDR1 and CDR2 from the germline V gene are LGHNA and YNFKEQ. The CDR3 loop spans 14 amino acids. CDR3 residues: CASSQDLAGEKLFF. The CDR3 DNA sequence: TGTGCCAGCAGCCAAGATCTTGCAGGGGAAAAACTGTTTTTT.

This clone occurred once. The chain is built from TRBV15 and TRBJ2-3, with 10 bases aligning to TRBD2. This CDR3 is built from 16 residues. V shed 4 bases, J shed 3 bases, and the junction held 7 bases outside the gene matches. CDR1 LNHNV and CDR2 YYDKDF come from the germline V gene (reference sequence). The CDR3 DNA is TGTGCCACCAGCATAGCCGGGACTAGCGCGACAGATACGCAGTATTTT. Its translation is CATSIAGTSATDTQYF.

J is TRBJ1-5 and V is TRBV28; D is possibly TRBD1 (6 bases). CDR3 length: 12 amino acids. Between the trimmed V and J ends, which lost 5 bases and 6 bases, there was a span of 8 bases. CDR1 and CDR2 (germline): MDHEN, SYDVKM. The CDR3 DNA reads as TGTGCCAGCAGTCAGGGGATTCAGCCCCAGCATTTT. Amino acids: CASSQGIQPQHF.

The chain links TRBV21-1 to TRBJ2-3; TRBD2, the table's D call, was not compared with the DNA. TRBV21-1 is a listed pseudogene. This CDR3 comprises 18 residues. The CDR3 DNA follows: TGTGCCAGCAGCAAAACCGGGACTAGCTCTTCCTGGGGAGATACGCAGTATTTT. This gives the protein CASSKTGTSSSWGDTQYF.

V gene TRBV4-1 combines with J gene TRBJ2-1; 7 nucleotides match TRBD2. Germline CDR1 MGHRA, CDR2 YSYEKL. Germline trimming cut 1 base from V and 5 bases from J; bases unmatched to any gene: 8. The CDR3 spans 16 residues. Written as DNA, the CDR3 is TGCGCCAGCAGCCAAGCTTACGGGAGGAGGAACAATGAGCAGTTCTTC. Translated, it gives CASSQAYGRRNNEQFF.

The rearrangement uses TRBV2 and TRBJ2-5, with D tentatively TRBD2 (6 bases). The CDR3 contains 14 residues. The V end was cut by 6 bases, the J end by 5 bases, with 16 bases between. The V gene's germline CDR1 is SNHLY and CDR2 FYNNEI. CDR3 sequence reads: CASRRSGGWETQYF. DNA for the CDR3: TGTGCCAGCAGGCGATCAGGAGGGTGGGAGACCCAGTACTTC.

The chain links TRBV18 to TRBJ1-3; no firm D call. The CDR3 extends over 16 amino acids. The germline gives CDR1 KGHSH, CDR2 LQKENI. Trimming pared 1 base from V and 1 base from J, leaving 11 bases between. CDR3 region: CASSPQGRVSGNTIYF. The CDR3 nucleotides read TGTGCCAGCTCACCACAAGGCCGGGTATCTGGAAACACCATATATTTT.

This clone was detected a few times. The V and J genes are TRBV15 and TRBJ1-4; the D gene is possibly TRBD1 (6 bases). V lost 5 bases and J 7 bases, leaving 17 bases between the germline ends. CDR1 and CDR2 from the germline V gene are LNHNV and YYDKDF (reference sequence). This CDR3 spans 15 amino acids. CDR3 bases: TGTGCCACCAGCGATACAGGGAGATTGGGTGAAAAACTGTTTTTT. As protein: CATSDTGRLGEKLFF.

This clone has only a few counts. J is TRBJ2-3 and V is TRBV10-1; 10 bases match TRBD2. The CDR3 loop spans 16 amino acids. Germline V lookup: CDR1 WNHNN, CDR2 SYGVQD (reference sequence). The V and J ends lost 0 bases and 4 bases, in that order; junction bases with no gene match: 4. The CDR3 region is CASSESIAGGADTQYF. In nucleotides, the CDR3 is TGCGCCAGCAGTGAGTCCATAGCGGGAGGCGCAGATACGCAGTATTTT.

The genes are TRBV5-6 and TRBJ2-1; TRBD2 matches 11 bases. Trimming took 0 bases from V and 6 from J; bases not matched to a gene: 5. The CDR3 spans 16 residues. Germline V gene sequence: CDR1 SGHDT, CDR2 YYEEEE. The CDR3 DNA sequence: TGTGCCAGCAGCTTGGGCCCCGGGACTAGCGGCAATGAGCAGTTCTTC. It translates to CASSLGPGTSGNEQFF.

This clone was counted only a few times. The V gene is TRBV30, the J gene TRBJ2-4; unclear D gene. The CDR3 consists of 14 residues. Germline values: CDR1 GTSNPN, CDR2 SVGIG (reference sequence). Deletions cut 2 bases from V and 7 bases from J, with 15 bases between. CDR3 protein: CAWSLGQPGNIQYF. CDR3 bases: TGTGCCTGGAGTTTAGGTCAACCCGGGAACATTCAGTACTTC.

The chain recombines TRBV5-1 with TRBJ2-7; 11 nucleotides line up with TRBD2. Losses at the gene ends were 1 base for V and 1 base for J; bases not matched to a gene: 7. Germline CDR1 and CDR2: SGHRS and YFSETQ. This CDR3 is built from 17 residues. DNA of the CDR3: TGCGCCAGCAGCTTGAGACTAGCGGGACCCTTTTCCTACGAGCAGTACTTC. This sequence encodes CASSLRLAGPFSYEQYF. The whole variable domain, filled in from reference TRBV5-1 and TRBJ2-7, reads KAGVTQTPRYLIKTRGQQVTLSCSPISGHRSVSWYQQTPGQGLQFLFEYFSETQRNKGNFPGRFSGRQFSNSRSEMNVSTLELGDSALYLCASSLRLAGPFSYEQYFGPGTRLTVT.

V and J are TRBV2 and TRBJ1-5; 8 nucleotides align to TRBD1. V trimming: 6 bases; J trimming: 5 bases; junction bases outside the gene matches: 9. Germline values: CDR1 SNHLY, CDR2 FYNNEI. The CDR3 contains 15 residues. Written as DNA, the CDR3 is TGTGCCAGCAGCGAACCAGGGGGCGGTGATCAGCCCCAGCATTTT. Translation: CASSEPGGGDQPQHF.

The V gene is TRBV13, the J gene TRBJ2-7, with a tentative D call TRBD2 (5 bases). Germline values: CDR1 PRHDT, CDR2 FYEKMQ (reference sequence). This CDR3 spans 12 amino acids. V was clipped by 5 bases and J by 2 bases, with 7 bases between them. The DNA for the CDR3 is TGTGCCAGCAGCACCGGGGCCTACGAGCAGTACTTC. Its protein is CASSTGAYEQYF.